Shown below are 13 T cell receptor beta chains from a single sample sequenced in a study of T cell repertoires in cytomegalovirus infection (dated by TCRdb to between 2019 and 2020). No antigen is known for these receptors. According to the study, the label for this sample's treatment or condition signals: in vitro stimulation with specific CMV peptide epitopes to enrich CMV-specific T cells. Data came from an Illumina HiSeq 1500. TCRdb redid the processing of the public reads, applying fastp at Q25 and MiXCR, and retained in-frame beta chains. Merged by CDR3 protein, the rows form single entries marked with the most common genes and DNA. For this sample there are under 150,000 distinct CDR3 sequences; around 30% appear just once. The ten largest make up around two fifths of the sample. The source material was CD8+ T cells from cultured PBMCs, sampled from culture after CMV antigen stimulation. Receptors were obtained from a human donor in good health (CMV status not recorded). Some clones in this sample may be carry-over from other donors' samples.

This clonotype was observed at least ten times. The CDR3 sequence: CASSLVGSSYNEQFF. CDR3 bases: TGTGCCAGCAGCTTAGTAGGGAGCTCCTACAATGAGCAGTTCTTC. V and J are TRBV7-2 and TRBJ2-1, with D maybe TRBD2 (5 bases). This CDR3 has 15 amino acids. Trimming shortened V by 1 base and J by 0 bases, and 7 bases separated the two germline ends. In germline, CDR1 is SGHTA, CDR2 FQGNSA.

This clonotype has more than one count but fewer than ten. V and J are TRBV6-2 or TRBV6-3 and TRBJ2-1; 8 bases map to TRBD1. CDR1 is MNHEY and CDR2 is SVGEGT in the germline V gene. V lost 3 bases to trimming and J lost 8 bases; unmatched junction nucleotides: 9. The CDR3 contains 15 residues. The CDR3 spells CASSYIGQGGDEQFF. In nucleotides, the CDR3 is TGTGCCAGCAGTTATATTGGACAGGGAGGAGATGAGCAGTTCTTC.

V is TRBV7-6 and J is TRBJ2-7; 12 nucleotides line up with TRBD1. CDR1 is SGHVS, CDR2 FNYEAQ, per germline. The CDR3 loop spans 20 amino acids. Trimming removed 5 bases from V and 7 bases from J; junction bases left unmatched: 24. CDR3 amino acids: CASSITDPGTGGAVGWEQYF. The CDR3 nucleotides are TGTGCCAGCAGCATAACAGATCCCGGGACAGGGGGCGCGGTAGGCTGGGAGCAGTACTTC.

This chain joins TRBV7-3 and TRBJ1-6; 9 positions agree with TRBD1. The germline V gene has CDR1 SGHTA and CDR2 FQGTGA. The CDR3 totals 14 residues. J gave up 7 bases and V 6 bases, and 4 bases lay outside the gene matches. The CDR3 sequence: CASRKTGGNSPLHF. In nucleotides, the CDR3 is TGTGCCAGCAGGAAGACAGGGGGGAATTCACCCCTCCACTTT.

This clonotype was counted many times. The V gene is TRBV28, the J gene TRBJ2-7; TRBD2 matches at 7 bases. Germline V lookup: CDR1 MDHEN, CDR2 SYDVKM. Germline trimming cut 7 bases from V and 1 base from J; bases unmatched to any gene: 4. The CDR3 length is 13 residues. CDR3 residues: CASNTGGSYEQYF. The CDR3 region has the DNA TGTGCCAGCAATACCGGGGGGTCCTACGAGCAGTACTTC.

In its sample, this clonotype was seen many times. The rearrangement links TRBV6-2 or TRBV6-3 to TRBJ2-1, with 9 nucleotides matching TRBD2. In germline, CDR1 is MNHEY, CDR2 SVGEGT. V dropped 5 bases and J dropped 12; count of bases not matched to a gene: 8. This CDR3 is 13 amino acids long. The CDR3 region is CASSVAGGPGQFF. The DNA for the CDR3 is TGTGCCAGCAGTGTTGCGGGGGGGCCTGGGCAGTTCTTC.

The CDR3 spells CASRNSRDFLYDTQYF. In DNA form, the CDR3 reads TGTGCCAGCAGGAACAGCCGGGACTTTCTCTATGATACGCAGTATTTT. This chain links TRBV7-2 with TRBJ2-3, with D perhaps matching TRBD2 (6 bases). The CDR3 contains 16 residues. The V gene lost 6 bases and the J gene lost 6 bases, with 22 bases spanning the gap. Germline values: CDR1 SGHTA, CDR2 FQGNSA. Variable domain in full (rest from reference TRBV7-2 and TRBJ2-3): GAGVSQSPSNKVTEKGKDVELRCDPISGHTALYWYRQSLGQGLEFLIYFQGNSAPDKSGLPSDRFSAERTGGSVSTLTIQRTQQEDSAVYLCASRNSRDFLYDTQYFGPGTRLTVL.

The chain carries TRBV11-2 and TRBJ1-6, with D hard to call. The CDR3 has 12 amino acids. Deletions cut 1 base from V and 13 bases from J, with 8 bases between. CDR1 and CDR2 from the germline V gene are SGHAT and FQNNGV. CDR3 sequence: CASSLVGSPLHF. CDR3 DNA: TGTGCCAGCAGCTTAGTCGGCAGTCCCCTCCACTTT.

The chain has TRBV28 and TRBJ2-7; 11 nucleotides line up with TRBD1. The germline gives CDR1 MDHEN, CDR2 SYDVKM. V lost 2 bases, J lost 3 bases, and 6 bases stayed unmatched. The CDR3 runs 16 residues. The CDR3 spells CASSLRSGTGGYEQYF. Here the CDR3 DNA reads TGTGCCAGCAGTTTACGTTCCGGGACAGGGGGCTACGAGCAGTACTTC. The entire variable domain, with the rest obtained from reference TRBV28 and TRBJ2-7, is as follows: DVKVTQSSRYLVKRTGEKVFLECVQDMDHENMFWYRQDPGLGLRLIYFSYDVKMKEKGDIPEGYSVSREKKERFSLILESASTNQTSMYLCASSLRSGTGGYEQYFGPGTRLTVT.

On this clonotype itself: Germline is not matched at one junction end, which may reflect a read error. The rearrangement uses TRBV12-3 or TRBV12-4 and TRBJ2-2; TRBD1 matches at 11 bases. CDR3 length: 15 amino acids. This CDR3 reads CASSLYGTGGTGSCF. CDR3 bases: TGTGCCAGCAGTTTATACGGGACAGGGGGTACGGGGAGCTGTTTT.

The V call is TRBV10-3, the J call TRBJ2-7; 9 nucleotides agree with TRBD1. Unmatched junction bases numbered 2, after V lost 0 bases and J lost 5 bases. The CDR3 has 14 amino acids. The germline V gene encodes CDR1 ENHRY and CDR2 SYGVKD. The CDR3 nucleotides are TGTGCCATCAGTGAGTCGGGACAGGGCCACGAGCAGTACTTC. This translates into CAISESGQGHEQYF.

The chain couples TRBV7-2 to TRBJ2-3, with unresolved D. Trimming took off 6 bases at V and 4 bases at J, with 11 bases between the two ends. This CDR3 is built from 13 residues. From germline, CDR1 is SGHTA and CDR2 FQGNSA. The CDR3 protein is CASSLDLADTQYF. Written as DNA, the CDR3 is TGTGCCAGCAGTCTGGACCTCGCAGATACGCAGTATTTT.

This clonotype has ten or more counts. The chain links TRBV12-3 or TRBV12-4 to TRBJ1-3; D not resolved. The ends were cut back, 5 bases at V and 4 bases at J, with 12 bases in the middle. The CDR3 runs 14 residues. The CDR3 sequence is CASSPTSWGNTIYF. CDR3 bases: TGTGCCAGCAGTCCGACAAGTTGGGGAAACACCATATATTTT.